This T cell receptor (beta chain) was retrieved from a study of T-cell memory formation after mild COVID-19. It was 5'RACE with constant-segment primers that produced the TCR alpha and TCR beta cDNA libraries, which carried sample barcodes and UMIs. TCRdb called the 5' RACE reads again in MiXCR, with one record for every CDR3 protein. The table has about 130,000 distinct CDR3 sequences, about a sixth seen once. This clonotype was seen a few times. Its target is not known. Regarding the study as a whole: Clones shrinking from day 15 to 85 showed even CD4/CD8 mixes; later expanders tilted CD4+. CM and EM subsets held most contracting CD4+ clones; EMRA held CD8+ ones.

CDR3 length: 14 residues. Germline CDR1 DFQATT, CDR2 SNEGSKA (reference sequence). V gave up 3 bases and J gave up 2 bases, with 11 bases separating them. This clonotype was obtained from an adult woman who had mild COVID-19 (a few samples of this study predate the infection). Cell type and time point are not known. The chain is built from TRBV20-1 and TRBJ1-5, with D possibly matching TRBD1 (5 bases). The sequenced material came from PBMCs or a T cell subset sorted from them (not recorded which). This CDR3 reads CSASGGMGNQPQHF. The CDR3 nucleotides read TGCAGTGCTAGCGGGGGTATGGGCAATCAGCCCCAGCATTTT.